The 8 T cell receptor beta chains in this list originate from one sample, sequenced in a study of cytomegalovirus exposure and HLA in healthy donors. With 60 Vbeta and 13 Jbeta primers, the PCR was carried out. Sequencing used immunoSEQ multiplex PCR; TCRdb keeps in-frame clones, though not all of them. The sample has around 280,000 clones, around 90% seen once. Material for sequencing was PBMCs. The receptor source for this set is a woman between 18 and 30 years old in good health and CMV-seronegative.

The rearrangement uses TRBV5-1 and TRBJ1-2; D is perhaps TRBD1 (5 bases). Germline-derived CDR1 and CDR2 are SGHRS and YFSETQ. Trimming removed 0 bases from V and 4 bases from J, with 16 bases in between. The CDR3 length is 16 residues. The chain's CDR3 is CASSLDDGGLAYGYTF. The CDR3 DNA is TGCGCCAGCAGCTTGGATGATGGGGGACTAGCCTATGGCTACACCTTC.

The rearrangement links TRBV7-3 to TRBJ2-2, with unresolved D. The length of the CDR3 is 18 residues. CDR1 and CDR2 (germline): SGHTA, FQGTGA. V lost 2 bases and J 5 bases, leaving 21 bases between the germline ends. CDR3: CASSLVGPANRVTGELFF. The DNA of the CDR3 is TGTGCCAGCAGCTTAGTAGGCCCGGCTAACCGGGTTACCGGGGAGCTGTTTTTT.

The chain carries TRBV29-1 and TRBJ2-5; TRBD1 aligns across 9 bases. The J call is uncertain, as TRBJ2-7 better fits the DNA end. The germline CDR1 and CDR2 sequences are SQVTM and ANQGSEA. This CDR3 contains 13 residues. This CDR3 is CSVYGTGRYEQYF. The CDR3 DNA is TGCAGCGTTTACGGGACAGGGCGGTACGAGCAGTACTTC.

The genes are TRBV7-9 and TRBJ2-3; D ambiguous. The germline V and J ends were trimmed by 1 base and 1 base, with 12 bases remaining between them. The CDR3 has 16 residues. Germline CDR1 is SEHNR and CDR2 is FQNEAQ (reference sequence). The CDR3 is CASSLGMRGGTDTQYF. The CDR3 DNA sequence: TGTGCCAGCAGCTTAGGTATGCGAGGAGGCACAGATACGCAGTATTTT.

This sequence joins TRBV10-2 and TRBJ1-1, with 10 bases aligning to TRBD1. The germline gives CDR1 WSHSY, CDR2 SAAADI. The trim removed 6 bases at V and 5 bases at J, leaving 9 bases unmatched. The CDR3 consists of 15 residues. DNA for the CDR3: TGCGCCAGCAGCGACCGGGACAGGGGAGGTACTGAAGCTTTCTTT. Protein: CASSDRDRGGTEAFF.

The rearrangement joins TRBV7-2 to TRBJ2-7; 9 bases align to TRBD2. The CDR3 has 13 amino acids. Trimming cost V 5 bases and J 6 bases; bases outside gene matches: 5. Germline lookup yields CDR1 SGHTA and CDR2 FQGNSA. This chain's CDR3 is CASSLGTSIEQYF. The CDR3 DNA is TGTGCCAGCAGCCTCGGGACTAGCATCGAGCAGTACTTC. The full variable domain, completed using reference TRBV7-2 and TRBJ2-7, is GAGVSQSPSNKVTEKGKDVELRCDPISGHTALYWYRQSLGQGLEFLIYFQGNSAPDKSGLPSDRFSAERTGGSVSTLTIQRTQQEDSAVYLCASSLGTSIEQYFGPGTRLTVT.

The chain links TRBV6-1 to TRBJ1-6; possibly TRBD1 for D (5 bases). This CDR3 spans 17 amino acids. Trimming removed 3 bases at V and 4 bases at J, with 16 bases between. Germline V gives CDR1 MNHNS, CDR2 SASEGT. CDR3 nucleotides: TGTGCCAGCAGTGAGGCCCTCCGGACAAATTATAATTCACCCCTCCACTTT. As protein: CASSEALRTNYNSPLHF.

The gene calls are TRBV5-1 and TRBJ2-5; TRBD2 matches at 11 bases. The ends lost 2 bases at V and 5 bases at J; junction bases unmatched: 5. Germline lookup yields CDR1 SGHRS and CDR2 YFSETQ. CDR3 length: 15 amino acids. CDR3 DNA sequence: TGCGCCAGCAGCTTCGGTAGCGGGGGGGCCGAGACCCAGTACTTC. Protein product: CASSFGSGGAETQYF.